This is a list of T cell receptor beta chains from one sample in a study of T cell repertoires in cytomegalovirus infection. No antigen has been assigned to these receptors. A single record per CDR3 protein comes from TCRdb applying MiXCR to the reads. This table has some 320,000 distinct CDR3 sequences, just under 30% appearing once. The sample in question was cultured PBMCs, obtained from culture after CMV antigen stimulation. The receptors were sampled from a human donor in good health (CMV status not recorded). Some clones in this sample may be carry-over from other donors' samples. CDR3s include the opening cysteine and the closing phenylalanine or tryptophan. D genes are given only for firm matches. Clone sizes are given selectively: once, few, many, or a class where the clone is expanded.

V	D	J	size	CDR3	DNA
TRBV13	.	TRBJ2-7	.	CASSPGGPGGEQYF	TGTGCCAGCAGCCCTGGAGGGCCCGGGGGCGAGCAGTACTTC
TRBV11-2	.	TRBJ1-1	few	CASSFEGGKAFF	TGTGCCAGCAGCTTTGAAGGGGGAAAAGCTTTCTTT
TRBV5-1	TRBD2	TRBJ2-3	few	CASSSLAGGGDTQYF	TGCGCCAGCAGCTCTCTAGCGGGTGGCGGGGATACGCAGTATTTT
TRBV24-1	TRBD1	TRBJ2-3	.	CATSDRTGGPTDTQYF	TGTGCCACCAGTGACCGTACAGGGGGCCCCACAGATACGCAGTATTTT
TRBV7-2	TRBD1	TRBJ2-7	few	CASSLTGGPFYEQYF	TGTGCCAGCAGTCTAACAGGGGGCCCATTCTACGAGCAGTACTTC
TRBV6-4	.	TRBJ2-2	.	CASSDSDTGELFF	TGTGCCAGCAGTGACTCGGACACCGGGGAGCTGTTTTTT
TRBV5-6	TRBD1	TRBJ1-1	few	CASSFYLQGVNTEAFF	TGTGCCAGCAGCTTCTATTTGCAGGGGGTAAACACTGAAGCTTTCTTT
TRBV6-1	.	TRBJ2-3	.	CASSLGGRNTDTQYF	TGTGCCAGCTCATTAGGAGGGAGAAACACAGATACGCAGTATTTT
TRBV6-5	TRBD1	TRBJ1-2	.	CASSYPGQGDYGYTF	TGTGCCAGCAGTTACCCGGGACAGGGGGACTATGGCTACACCTTC
TRBV18	.	TRBJ2-2	.	CASSPVGANTGELFF	TGTGCCAGCTCACCGGTCGGGGCGAACACCGGGGAGCTGTTTTTT
TRBV5-6	.	TRBJ1-5	.	CASSLRGPYSNQPQHF	TGTGCCAGCAGCCTAAGGGGTCCTTATAGCAATCAGCCCCAGCATTTT
TRBV29-1	.	TRBJ1-1	.	CSVHGGIEAFF	TGCAGCGTCCACGGGGGCATTGAAGCTTTCTTT
TRBV11-2	.	TRBJ2-3	.	CASSTDTQYF	TGTGCCAGCAGCACAGATACGCAGTATTTT
TRBV27	TRBD1	TRBJ2-5	few	CASRGRDRVRETQYF	TGTGCCAGCAGGGGTCGGGACAGGGTGAGAGAGACCCAGTACTTC
TRBV7-2	.	TRBJ1-5	many	CASSQGGGNQPQHF	TGTGCCAGCAGCCAGGGAGGGGGAAATCAGCCCCAGCATTTT
TRBV7-2	TRBD2	TRBJ2-5	.	CASSPLAHQETQYF	TGTGCCAGCAGCCCACTAGCGCACCAAGAGACCCAGTACTTC
TRBV7-2	.	TRBJ2-2	.	CASSLEKHGELFF	TGTGCCAGCAGCTTAGAAAAGCACGGGGAGCTGTTTTTT
TRBV19	.	TRBJ2-5	.	CASSTKGPGEETQYF	TGTGCCAGTAGTACAAAGGGACCCGGAGAAGAGACCCAGTACTTC
TRBV19	.	TRBJ2-7	.	CATVAAGSTYEQYF	TGTGCCACAGTAGCCGCCGGCAGCACTTACGAGCAGTACTTC
TRBV11-2	TRBD2	TRBJ2-3	few	CASRQAGHLSTDTQYF	TGTGCCAGCAGACAAGCGGGGCACCTTAGCACAGATACGCAGTATTTT
TRBV27	.	TRBJ2-7	.	CASSLGLEYEQYF	TGTGCCAGCAGTTTGGGACTTGAATACGAGCAGTACTTC
TRBV4-1	.	TRBJ2-7	.	CASSQVRSALSYEQYF	TGTGCCAGCAGCCAAGTACGGAGCGCTCTGTCCTACGAGCAGTACTTC
TRBV3-1	.	TRBJ1-5	.	CASSQSGDQPQHF	TGTGCCAGCAGCCAATCTGGGGATCAGCCCCAGCATTTT
TRBV11-2	TRBD1	TRBJ1-1	.	CASRETGSFTEAFF	TGTGCCAGCAGGGAGACAGGGTCTTTCACTGAAGCTTTCTTT
TRBV7-2	.	TRBJ1-2	medium-sized	CASSIARVSGMYGYTF	TGTGCCAGCAGCATCGCCAGGGTTTCGGGCATGTATGGCTACACCTTC
TRBV10-3	TRBD2	TRBJ2-1	.	CAISAFGLAGGAEQFF	TGTGCCATCAGTGCCTTCGGACTAGCGGGGGGAGCTGAGCAGTTCTTC
TRBV5-1	.	TRBJ2-5	many	CASSHFQETQYF	TGCGCCAGCAGCCACTTCCAAGAGACCCAGTACTTC
TRBV14	.	TRBJ2-1	.	CASSQGGSLNEQFF	TGTGCCAGCAGCCAAGGGGGGAGCCTCAATGAGCAGTTCTTC
TRBV27	TRBD2	TRBJ2-1	few	CASTAGAYNEQFF	TGTGCCAGCACTGCGGGGGCCTACAATGAGCAGTTCTTC
TRBV6-2/TRBV6-3	TRBD2	TRBJ2-5	once	CASQLAKETQYF	TGTGCCAGCCAACTAGCGAAAGAGACCCAGTACTTC
TRBV28	TRBD2	TRBJ2-1	.	CASSYPRERGIYNEQFF	TGTGCCAGCAGTTACCCCCGGGAGCGGGGGATCTACAATGAGCAGTTCTTC
TRBV5-4	.	TRBJ2-3	.	CASSAEGDQNTQYF	TGTGCCAGCAGCGCAGAAGGGGACCAAAATACGCAGTATTTT
TRBV12-3/TRBV12-4	TRBD2	TRBJ2-1	many	CASSFRLAGAGLSNEQFF	TGTGCCAGCAGTTTTCGGCTAGCGGGGGCCGGGTTAAGTAATGAGCAGTTCTTC